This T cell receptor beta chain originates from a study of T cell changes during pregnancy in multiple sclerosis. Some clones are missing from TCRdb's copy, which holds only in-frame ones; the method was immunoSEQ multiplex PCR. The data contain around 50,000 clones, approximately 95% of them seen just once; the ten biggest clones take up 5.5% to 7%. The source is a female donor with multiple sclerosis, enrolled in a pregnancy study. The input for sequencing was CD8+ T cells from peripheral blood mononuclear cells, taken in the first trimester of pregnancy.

CDR3: CASRTGLQPQHF. CDR3 nucleotides: TGTGCCAGCCGGACAGGGCTACAGCCCCAGCATTTT. The V and J genes are TRBV19 and TRBJ1-5, with TRBD1 matching 8 bases. This CDR3 contains 12 residues. With 9 bases clipped from V and 7 bases from J, the junction kept 5 bases outside the gene matches. Per germline, CDR1 LNHDA and CDR2 SQIVND (reference sequence).